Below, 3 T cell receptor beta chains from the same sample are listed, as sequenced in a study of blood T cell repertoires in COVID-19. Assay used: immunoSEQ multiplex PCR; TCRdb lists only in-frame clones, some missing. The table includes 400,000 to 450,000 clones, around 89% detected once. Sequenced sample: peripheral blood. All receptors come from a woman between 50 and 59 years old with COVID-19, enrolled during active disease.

CDR3 sequence: CASGLDGTGEAFF. The CDR3 nucleotides are TGTGCTAGTGGTTTGGACGGGACTGGCGAAGCTTTCTTT. The chain is built from TRBV12-5 and TRBJ1-1; tentatively, D is TRBD1 (5 bases). The CDR3 spans 13 residues. CDR1 is LGHNT, CDR2 FRNRAP, per germline. V lost 1 base, J lost 8 bases, and 11 bases lay in between.

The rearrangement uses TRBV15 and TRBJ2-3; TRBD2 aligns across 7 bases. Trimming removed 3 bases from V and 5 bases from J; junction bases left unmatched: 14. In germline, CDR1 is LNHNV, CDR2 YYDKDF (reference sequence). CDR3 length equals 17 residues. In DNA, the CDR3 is TGTGCCACCAGCAGCATCCCGGGGAGGGGTGAGGGAGATACGCAGTATTTT. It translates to CATSSIPGRGEGDTQYF.

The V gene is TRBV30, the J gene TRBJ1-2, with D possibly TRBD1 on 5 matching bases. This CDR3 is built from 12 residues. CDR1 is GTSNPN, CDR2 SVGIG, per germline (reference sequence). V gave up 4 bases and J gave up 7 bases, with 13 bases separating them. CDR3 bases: TGTGCCTGGACCCCACCCCAGGGTGGCTACACCTTC. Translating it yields CAWTPPQGGYTF.